A selection of T cell receptor beta chains follows, all from one sample in a study of T cell responses to AZD1222 COVID-19 vaccine. Clones were read by immunoSEQ multiplex PCR, and TCRdb kept only the in-frame ones, dropping some. In the table there are around 100,000 clones, about 87% of which are singletons. The sample was peripheral blood, taken on day 0 of AZD1222 vaccination. These receptors came from an adult in good health. Each CDR3 is given with its conserved first and last residue. The D gene is left open where the match is weak. Rows may omit the clone size; those that give it use once, few, many or a size class.

j_gene | v_gene | len | abundance | d_gene | CDR3nt | CDR3aa
TRBJ1-5 | TRBV6-5 | 14 | . | . | TGTGCCAGCCAACGGAGCATTAGCAATCAGCCCCAGCATTTT | CASQRSISNQPQHF
TRBJ2-7 | TRBV28 | 15 | . | TRBD2 | TGTGCCAGCAGTCCCTGGACTAGCGGGAGTGGTGAGCAGTACTTC | CASSPWTSGSGEQYF
TRBJ1-2 | TRBV24-1 | 14 | few | . | TGTGCCACCAGTGACCAAAACAGGGTCGGGGGCTACACCTTC | CATSDQNRVGGYTF
TRBJ1-3 | TRBV5-1 | 14 | . | . | TGCGCCAGCAGCTTGGGGCTCTCTGGAAACACCATATATTTT | CASSLGLSGNTIYF
TRBJ1-2 | TRBV21-1 | 15 | . | . | TGTGCCAGCAGCAGTATGGGACAAATCGACTATGGCTACACCTTC | CASSSMGQIDYGYTF
TRBJ1-3 | TRBV7-8 | 15 | . | . | TGTGCCAGCAGCCTCAACCTGAACTCTGGAAACACCATATATTTT | CASSLNLNSGNTIYF
TRBJ1-2 | TRBV2 | 16 | . | TRBD1 | TGTGCCAGCAGTGATGGGCAGCCGGGACAGGGTTTTGGCTACACCTTC | CASSDGQPGQGFGYTF
TRBJ1-5 | TRBV7-2 | 15 | . | . | TGTGCCAGCAGCTTAGTATGGGTGGCCAATCAGCCCCAGCATTTT | CASSLVWVANQPQHF
TRBJ1-1 | TRBV3-1/TRBV3-2 | 15 | once | . | TGTGCCAGCAGCCAAGGAGCAGGGACGAACACTGAAGCTTTCTTT | CASSQGAGTNTEAFF
TRBJ1-3 | TRBV5-1 | 15 | . | . | TGCGCCAGCAGCTTGGGTGGCATCTCGGGAAACACCATATATTTT | CASSLGGISGNTIYF
TRBJ1-1 | TRBV6-9 | 17 | . | . | TGTGCCAGCAGTTATTACCCCTTCTTCCTTCGAGGGGGGCCTGCTTTCTTT | CASSYYPFFLRGGPAFF
TRBJ2-3 | TRBV7-9 | 15 | . | TRBD1 | TGTGCCAGCAGCCTGACAGGGGGCTACGGAGATACGCAGTATTTT | CASSLTGGYGDTQYF
TRBJ1-2 | TRBV19 | 15 | . | TRBD1 | TGTGCCAGTAGTGTCCGACAGGGGGCTAGCTATGGCTACACCTTC | CASSVRQGASYGYTF
TRBJ1-6 | TRBV27 | 14 | . | . | TGTGCCAGCAGTTTACAGGGTTGGAATTCACCCCTCCACTTT | CASSLQGWNSPLHF
TRBJ1-1 | TRBV5-1 | 14 | . | . | TGCGCCAGCAGCTTGAGGGGTCCGAACACTGAAGCTTTCTTT | CASSLRGPNTEAFF
TRBJ1-1 | TRBV25-1 | 13 | . | . | TGTGCCAGCAGTGAATATCGACGGACTGAAGCTTTCTTT | CASSEYRRTEAFF
TRBJ2-7 | TRBV6-1 | 12 | . | . | TGTGCCAGCAGTGAAGAGAGATACGAGCAGTACTTC | CASSEERYEQYF
TRBJ2-7 | TRBV4-2 | 17 | . | . | TGTGCCAGCAGCCAAGAGTTTGGGGGGCGAAGGTCCTACGAGCAGTACTTC | CASSQEFGGRRSYEQYF
TRBJ2-7 | TRBV12-3/TRBV12-4 | 11 | few | TRBD1 | TGTGCCAGCAGTTTGGGACAGGGACCGTACTTC | CASSLGQGPYF
TRBJ1-2 | TRBV7-2 | 15 | . | . | TGTGCCAGCAGCCCGGGACACGATGGAAACTATGGCTACACCTTC | CASSPGHDGNYGYTF
TRBJ1-2 | TRBV15 | 14 | . | . | TGTGCCACCAGCGGCCACAGGATCATCTATGGCTACACCTTC | CATSGHRIIYGYTF
TRBJ2-7 | TRBV2 | 14 | . | . | TGTGCCAGCATACTCCGGGCGGGTCCAGGCGAGCAGTACTTC | CASILRAGPGEQYF
TRBJ1-5 | TRBV6-5 | 13 | . | . | TGTGCCAGCAGTCTTCTGGGGGAGAAGCCCCAGCATTTT | CASSLLGEKPQHF
TRBJ2-1 | TRBV19 | 15 | . | TRBD2 | TGTGCCAGTAGTATTTTTGGCGGGAGGATGAATGAGCAGTTCTTC | CASSIFGGRMNEQFF
TRBJ2-7 | TRBV18 | 13 | many | . | TGTGCCAGCTCACCGGGACTCATCTACGAGCAGTACTTC | CASSPGLIYEQYF
TRBJ1-2 | TRBV6-1 | 13 | . | . | TGTGCCAGCAGTGAGAACATATATGGCGGCTACACCTTC | CASSENIYGGYTF
TRBJ2-4 | TRBV2 | 15 | . | . | TGTGCCAGCAGTGAAGGCGCCAGGGGAGGGAACATTCAGTACTTC | CASSEGARGGNIQYF
TRBJ1-6 | TRBV19 | 15 | . | . | TGTGCCAGTAGTATCACAGGATTCGGCGATTCACCCCTCCACTTT | CASSITGFGDSPLHF
TRBJ1-4 | TRBV7-9 | 17 | . | . | TGTGCCAGCAGCTGGGGGACGGGGACTGCAACTAATGAAAAACTGTTTTTT | CASSWGTGTATNEKLFF
TRBJ1-1 | TRBV30 | 13 | . | . | TGTGCCTGGGGTCCGGGGATGGGCACTGAAGCTTTCTTT | CAWGPGMGTEAFF
TRBJ1-1 | TRBV19 | 15 | . | . | TGTGCCAGTAGTATAGTTGGAGGGGGAGGAACTGAAGCTTTCTTT | CASSIVGGGGTEAFF
TRBJ1-3 | TRBV11-2 | 17 | . | TRBD1 | TGTGCCAGCAGCTTAGGCAGGGGGGGAAGCTCTGGAAACACCATATATTTT | CASSLGRGGSSGNTIYF
TRBJ1-6 | TRBV5-1 | 13 | . | . | TGCGCCAGCTCGGAAGGGAGCTTTTCACCCCTCCACTTT | CASSEGSFSPLHF